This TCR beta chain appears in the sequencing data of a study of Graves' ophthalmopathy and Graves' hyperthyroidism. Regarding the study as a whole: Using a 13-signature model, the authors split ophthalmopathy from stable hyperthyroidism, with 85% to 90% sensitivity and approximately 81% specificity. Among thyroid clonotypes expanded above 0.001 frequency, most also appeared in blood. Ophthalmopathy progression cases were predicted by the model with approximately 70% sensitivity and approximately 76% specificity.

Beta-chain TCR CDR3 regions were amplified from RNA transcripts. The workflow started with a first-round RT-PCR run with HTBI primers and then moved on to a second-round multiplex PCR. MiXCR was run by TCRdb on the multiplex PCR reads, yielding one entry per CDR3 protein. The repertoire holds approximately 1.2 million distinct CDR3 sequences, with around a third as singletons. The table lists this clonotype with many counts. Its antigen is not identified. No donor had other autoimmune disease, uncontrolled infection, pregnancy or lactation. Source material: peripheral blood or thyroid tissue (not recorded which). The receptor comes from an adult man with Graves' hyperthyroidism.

In DNA form, the CDR3 reads TGCAGTGCGGGGGAGCCCCAGCATTTT. It translates to CSAGEPQHF. V is TRBV20-1 and J is TRBJ1-5, with a weak D call TRBD1 (5 bases). Per germline, CDR1 DFQATT and CDR2 SNEGSKA (reference sequence). CDR3 size: 9 residues. V was clipped by 6 bases and J by 8 bases, with 5 bases between them.